This T cell receptor (beta chain) was found in a study of T-cell reconstitution after alpha-beta-depleted transplantation in children. Germline lookup yields CDR1 MNHNS and CDR2 SASEGT. The CDR3 extends over 14 amino acids. The ends were cut back, 6 bases at V and 1 base at J, with 9 bases in the middle. The TCRbeta library was prepared with unique molecular identifiers. TCRdb re-called the PCR reads through MiXCR, storing one row per CDR3 protein. The data contain 640,000 or so distinct CDR3 sequences, 16% of them singletons. The chain employs TRBV6-1 and TRBJ2-2, with D maybe TRBD1 (6 bases). The receptor's source is a human donor who donated a stem cell graft to a child with acute myeloid leukemia. The sample in question was PBMCs from the stem cell graft donor, obtained from the stem cell graft. This chain's CDR3 is CASRGTMNTGELFF. The CDR3 DNA sequence: TGTGCCAGCAGAGGGACAATGAACACCGGGGAGCTGTTTTTT.